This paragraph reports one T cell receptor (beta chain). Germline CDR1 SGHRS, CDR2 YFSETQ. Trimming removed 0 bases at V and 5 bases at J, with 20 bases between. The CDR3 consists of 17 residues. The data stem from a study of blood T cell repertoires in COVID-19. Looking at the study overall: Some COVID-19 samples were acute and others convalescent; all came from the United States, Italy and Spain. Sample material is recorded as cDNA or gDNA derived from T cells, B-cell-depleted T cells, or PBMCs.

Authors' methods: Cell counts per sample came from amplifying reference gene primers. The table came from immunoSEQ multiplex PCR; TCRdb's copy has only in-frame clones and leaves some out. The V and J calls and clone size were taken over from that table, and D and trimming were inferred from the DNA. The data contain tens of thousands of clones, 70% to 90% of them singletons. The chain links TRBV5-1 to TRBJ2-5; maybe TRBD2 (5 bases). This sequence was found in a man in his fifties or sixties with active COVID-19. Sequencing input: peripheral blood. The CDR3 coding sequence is TGCGCCAGCAGCTTGGGTGAACGGGCCCGAAAGCGGGAGACCCAGTACTTC. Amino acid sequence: CASSLGERARKRETQYF.